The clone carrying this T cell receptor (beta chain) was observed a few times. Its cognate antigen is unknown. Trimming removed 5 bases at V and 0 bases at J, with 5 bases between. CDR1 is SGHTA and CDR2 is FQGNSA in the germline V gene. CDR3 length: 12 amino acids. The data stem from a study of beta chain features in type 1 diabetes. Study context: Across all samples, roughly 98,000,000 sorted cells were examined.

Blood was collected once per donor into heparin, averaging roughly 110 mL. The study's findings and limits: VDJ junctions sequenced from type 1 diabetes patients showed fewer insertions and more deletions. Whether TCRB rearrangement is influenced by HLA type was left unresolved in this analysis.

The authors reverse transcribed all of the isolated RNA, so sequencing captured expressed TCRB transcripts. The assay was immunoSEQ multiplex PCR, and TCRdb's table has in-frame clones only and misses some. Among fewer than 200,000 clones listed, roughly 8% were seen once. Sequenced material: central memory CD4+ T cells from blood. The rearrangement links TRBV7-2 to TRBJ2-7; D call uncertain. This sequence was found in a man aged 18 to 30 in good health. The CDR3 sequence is CASSKSSYEQYF. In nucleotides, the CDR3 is TGTGCCAGCAGCAAGAGCTCCTACGAGCAGTACTTC.